These 24 T cell receptor beta chains were sequenced from one sample in a study of OX40 agonist ivuxolimab in advanced cancers. Clones were read by immunoSEQ multiplex PCR, and TCRdb kept only the in-frame ones, dropping some. This table holds about 76,000 clones, less than 90% found once. This specimen consisted of CD4+ or CD8+ T cells sorted from blood, obtained in a trial of the OX40 agonist ivuxolimab. The origin of the receptors is an adult with an advanced solid tumor such as melanoma, head and neck, liver or kidney cancer.

This CDR3 is CASSVVTGMEQYF. In DNA form, the CDR3 reads TGTGCCAGCAGCGTAGTGACGGGAATGGAGCAGTACTTC. V and J are TRBV9 and TRBJ2-7; D is perhaps TRBD2 (5 bases). V was cut by 0 bases and J by 7 bases, with 11 bases left in between. The length of the CDR3 is 13 residues. Germline CDR1 reads SGDLS; CDR2 reads YYNGEE.

The gene calls are TRBV2 and TRBJ2-7, with a possible D match to TRBD2 (6 bases). Germline V gene lookup returns CDR1 SNHLY and CDR2 FYNNEI. Trimming removed 7 bases from V and 4 bases from J, with 17 bases in between. This CDR3 contains 14 residues. CDR3 sequence: CASNSQALAYEQYF. Written as DNA, the CDR3 is TGTGCCAGCAATTCACAGGCTCTAGCGTACGAGCAGTACTTC.

The chain couples TRBV5-6 to TRBJ2-5, with D maybe TRBD1 (6 bases). This CDR3 is built from 14 residues. CDR1 and CDR2 from the germline V gene are SGHDT and YYEEEE. V was shortened by 3 bases and J by 2 bases, with 11 bases between the two germline ends. The CDR3 reads CASSSGTLQETQYF. CDR3 in DNA: TGTGCCAGCAGCTCCGGGACACTACAAGAGACCCAGTACTTC.

The chain is built from TRBV28 and TRBJ2-5; 8 bases line up with TRBD2. The DNA end is a closer match to TRBJ2-7, so the J assignment may be wrong. The CDR3 is 15 residues long. Per the germline V gene, CDR1 is MDHEN and CDR2 is SYDVKM. CDR3 residues: CASSLEGTRDDEQYF. Written as DNA, the CDR3 is TGTGCCAGCAGTTTAGAAGGGACTAGAGACGACGAGCAGTACTTC.

The CDR3 protein is CASSRGPSNTEAFF. In DNA, the CDR3 is TGTGCCAGCAGCCGTGGGCCTTCCAACACTGAAGCTTTCTTT. This chain uses TRBV9 with TRBJ1-1; no reliable D call. CDR1 is SGDLS and CDR2 is YYNGEE in the germline V gene. V dropped 4 bases and J dropped 2 bases, with 12 bases sitting between them. The CDR3 is 14 amino acids.

The chain is built from TRBV10-3 and TRBJ1-6, with D possibly being TRBD1 (6 bases). V gave up 8 bases and J gave up 0 bases, with 8 bases separating them. Germline CDR1 and CDR2: ENHRY and SYGVKD. The CDR3 totals 14 residues. CDR3 coding DNA: TGTGCCATCCAGGGGAGCTCCTATAATTCACCCCTCCACTTT. Its translation is CAIQGSSYNSPLHF.

The chain couples TRBV7-8 to TRBJ1-5; D might be TRBD1 (5 bases). The CDR3 spans 17 residues. The germline CDR1 and CDR2 sequences are SGHVS and FQNEAQ. Trimming left V 5 bases short and J 0 bases short, with 17 bases between. DNA of the CDR3: TGTGCCAGCAGCCCAGGGTCGGACCAGTATAGCAATCAGCCCCAGCATTTT. Protein product: CASSPGSDQYSNQPQHF. The variable domain in full, with the rest retrieved from reference TRBV7-8 and TRBJ1-5, is GAGVSQSPRYKVAKRGQDVALRCDPISGHVSLFWYQQALGQGPEFLTYFQNEAQLDKSGLPSDRFFAERPEGSVSTLKIQRTQQEDSAVYLCASSPGSDQYSNQPQHFGDGTRLSIL.

The J gene is TRBJ2-3, the V gene TRBV5-1; D remains ambiguous. This CDR3 is built from 12 residues. V lost 0 bases, J lost 6 bases, and 5 bases lay in between. The germline gives CDR1 SGHRS, CDR2 YFSETQ. CDR3 DNA sequence: TGCGCCAGCAGCTTGGATGGGGATACGCAGTATTTT. Its protein is CASSLDGDTQYF.

V is TRBV27 and J is TRBJ1-1, with 7 bases identical to TRBD1. Germline values: CDR1 MNHEY, CDR2 SMNVEV (reference sequence). There are 15 residues in the CDR3. V trimming: 5 bases; J trimming: 2 bases; junction bases outside the gene matches: 8. The CDR3 region is CASSPWGQPNTEAFF. The CDR3 coding sequence is TGTGCCAGCAGTCCATGGGGACAGCCAAACACTGAAGCTTTCTTT.

This chain uses TRBV6-5 with TRBJ1-6, with TRBD1 identical over 7 bases. CDR3 length: 16 residues. J gave up 5 bases and V 2 bases, and 6 bases lay outside the gene matches. The germline V gene has CDR1 MNHEY and CDR2 SVGAGI. For the CDR3, the DNA is TGTGCCAGCAGTTACGGGACAGTAGGGCATAATTCACCCCTCCACTTT. Translated, it gives CASSYGTVGHNSPLHF.

This sequence joins TRBV7-6 and TRBJ2-7; D is ambiguous. The CDR3 is 11 residues long. The ends were cut back, 2 bases at V and 5 bases at J, with 4 bases in the middle. CDR1 is SGHVS, CDR2 FNYEAQ, per germline. The CDR3, as DNA: TGTGCCAGCAGCTTAACGAACGAGCAGTACTTC. Protein sequence: CASSLTNEQYF.

This clone was detected once. This sequence joins TRBV28 and TRBJ2-7; tentatively, D is TRBD1 (6 bases). The CDR3 contains 11 residues. Germline assignment: CDR1 MDHEN and CDR2 SYDVKM. The CDR3 protein is CASSFSLTGWV. CDR3 nucleotides: TGTGCCAGCAGTTTCTCCCTGACAGGATGGGTT.

This clone was counted a few times. The chain recombines TRBV11-3 with TRBJ2-7; D is unresolved. The germline V and J ends were trimmed by 1 base and 3 bases, with 4 bases remaining between them. The CDR3 consists of 12 residues. Germline V CDR1 and CDR2: SGHNT, YENEEA. The CDR3 region has the DNA TGTGCCAGCAGCTTAGGGGTCTACGAGCAGTACTTC. Translated, it gives CASSLGVYEQYF.

This chain connects TRBV7-8 to TRBJ2-6; 9 bases agree with TRBD2. CDR1 and CDR2 from the germline V gene are SGHVS and FQNEAQ. This CDR3 is built from 19 residues. J lost 4 bases, V lost 1 base, and 11 bases had no gene match. CDR3 DNA: TGTGCCAGCAGCTTAGGAGCGGGAGGAAGAGGGGTCGGGGCCAACGTCCTGACTTTC. It codes for CASSLGAGGRGVGANVLTF.

V gene TRBV27 combines with J gene TRBJ1-4; D is undetermined. The CDR3 length is 13 residues. The V end was cut by 7 bases, the J end by 8 bases, with 14 bases between. Germline V lookup: CDR1 MNHEY, CDR2 SMNVEV (reference sequence). The CDR3 here is CASIGRSGEKLFF. Written as DNA, the CDR3 is TGTGCCAGCATAGGTCGTTCGGGGGAAAAACTGTTTTTT.

The chain is built from TRBV29-1 and TRBJ1-3; D not resolved. The CDR3 totals 13 residues. Germline CDR1 is SQVTM and CDR2 is ANQGSEA. Trimming cost V 3 bases and J 4 bases, with 10 bases left between them. The CDR3 nucleotides read TGCAGCGTTGACAGCATCGGGGGAAACACCATATATTTT. Encoded protein: CSVDSIGGNTIYF.

Only one count was recorded for this clone. The genes are TRBV7-6 and TRBJ1-5; D unresolved. Looked up from germline, CDR1 is SGHVS and CDR2 is FNYEAQ. With 2 bases removed from V and 1 base from J, the gap between germline ends came to 6 bases. The CDR3 has 14 amino acids. CDR3 in amino acids: CASSLTESNQPQHF. The CDR3, as DNA: TGTGCCAGCAGCTTAACAGAGAGCAATCAGCCCCAGCATTTT.

The chain uses TRBV29-1 and TRBJ1-2; D gene uncertain. The CDR3 covers 11 residues. CDR1 and CDR2 from the germline V gene are SQVTM and ANQGSEA. The chain's CDR3 is CSSIGNYGYTF. The DNA for the CDR3 is TGCAGTTCTATTGGTAACTATGGCTACACCTTC.

CDR3 amino acids: CSAGQSGELFF. CDR3 in DNA: TGCAGCGCCGGACAGTCCGGGGAGCTGTTTTTT. This chain connects TRBV29-1 to TRBJ2-2; TRBD1 might be the D (6 bases). The CDR3 is made up of 11 amino acids. Deletions cut 7 bases from V and 6 bases from J, with 9 bases between. CDR1 and CDR2 from the germline V gene are SQVTM and ANQGSEA.

The chain is built from TRBV7-8 and TRBJ2-7; 13 bases align to TRBD2. The V and J ends lost 5 bases and 6 bases, in that order; junction bases with no gene match: 4. This CDR3 is 14 amino acids long. From germline, CDR1 is SGHVS and CDR2 FQNEAQ. The CDR3 protein is CASSLGLAGSEQYF. CDR3 nucleotides: TGTGCCAGCAGCCTGGGACTAGCGGGATCCGAGCAGTACTTC.

The chain has TRBV2 and TRBJ2-3; D gene uncertain. CDR3 length: 14 residues. Germline CDR1 and CDR2: SNHLY and FYNNEI. V was shortened by 5 bases and J by 1 base, with 10 bases between the two germline ends. Here the CDR3 DNA reads TGTGCCAGCAGTCGCGGTTTTCGCACAGATACGCAGTATTTT. Encoded protein: CASSRGFRTDTQYF.

The chain combines TRBV2 with TRBJ2-5; the match to TRBD1 covers 10 bases. CDR1 and CDR2 (germline): SNHLY, FYNNEI. V lost 6 bases and J lost 11; bases outside the gene matches: 12. The CDR3 has 14 residues. CDR3 amino acids: CASRKGQGPYEQYF. The CDR3 DNA follows: TGTGCCAGCAGGAAGGGACAGGGGCCTTATGAGCAGTACTTC.

This clone has just one count. The chain is built from TRBV6-1 and TRBJ2-2; 9 bases fit TRBD1. The CDR3 consists of 15 residues. CDR1 MNHNS and CDR2 SASEGT come from the germline V gene. The V and J ends lost 7 bases and 1 base, in that order; junction bases with no gene match: 4. The CDR3 loop reads CASTRDRVNTGELFF. DNA of the CDR3: TGTGCCAGCACTCGGGACAGGGTGAACACCGGGGAGCTGTTTTTT.

The chain uses TRBV10-2 and TRBJ2-3; possibly TRBD1 for D (5 bases). V lost 6 bases, J lost 5 bases, and 9 bases lay in between. The CDR3 loop spans 12 amino acids. Germline CDR1 WSHSY, CDR2 SAAADI. The CDR3 spells CASRGQIDTQYF. Written as DNA, the CDR3 is TGCGCCAGCAGGGGGCAGATAGATACGCAGTATTTT.